One and the same sample provided the 21 T cell receptor beta chains below, sequenced in a study of blood T cells in healthy people across ages. It was with a sample-barcoded 5' primer and a J-beta primer mix that a second PCR of roughly 6 to 12 cycles was run. TCRdb used MiXCR to reprocess the 5' RACE reads, holding one entry per CDR3 protein. The top ten clones hold 8.7% of a sample with roughly 500,000 distinct CDR3 sequences, around 24% of them seen once. Separately, the same data were catalogued under a study of T cells of mothers and their children.

The sequenced material came from blood. The receptors come from a boy between 10 and 17 years old in good health.

The table lists this clonotype with a few counts. The V gene is TRBV2, the J gene TRBJ1-1; TRBD1 matches 7 bases. Germline values: CDR1 SNHLY, CDR2 FYNNEI. The CDR3 extends over 14 amino acids. V trimming: 10 bases; J trimming: 1 base; junction bases outside the gene matches: 9. The CDR3 reads CAMPTGQENTEAFF. CDR3 bases: TGTGCCATGCCAACCGGACAGGAGAACACTGAAGCTTTCTTT.

This sequence joins TRBV5-5 and TRBJ2-3; no clear D gene. The germline V gene encodes CDR1 SGHKS and CDR2 YYEKEE (reference sequence). V was shortened by 7 bases and J by 6 bases, with 9 bases between the two germline ends. The CDR3 totals 11 residues. CDR3 sequence: CASGEWDTQYF. The CDR3 region has the DNA TGTGCCAGCGGTGAATGGGATACGCAGTATTTT.

V gene TRBV28 combines with J gene TRBJ2-7; a weak D match, TRBD2 (6 bases). Between the trimmed V and J ends, which lost 3 bases and 2 bases, there was a span of 14 bases. Per germline, CDR1 MDHEN and CDR2 SYDVKM. The CDR3 extends over 15 amino acids. The DNA for the CDR3 is TGTGCCAGCAGTTTGGAACGGGAGATACCCTACGAGCAGTACTTC. Protein product: CASSLEREIPYEQYF.

The V call is TRBV29-1, the J call TRBJ2-5; weak D call: TRBD2 (6 bases). The end of the DNA aligns better with TRBJ2-1, so the J call may be wrong. CDR1 SQVTM and CDR2 ANQGSEA come from the germline V gene. There are 14 residues in the CDR3. In DNA, the CDR3 is TGCAGCGTCCTCGCTATAGCGGCCGGCAATGAGCAGTTCTTC. Protein product: CSVLAIAAGNEQFF.

This clonotype was observed a handful of times. The rearrangement links TRBV7-6 to TRBJ2-2, with D perhaps TRBD1 (6 bases). In germline, CDR1 is SGHVS, CDR2 FNYEAQ. V lost 2 bases, J lost 3 bases, and 13 bases lay in between. The length of the CDR3 is 16 residues. Here the CDR3 DNA reads TGTGCCAGCAGCTTAAATTGGGGGCCAGACACCGGGGAGCTGTTTTTT. It codes for CASSLNWGPDTGELFF.

The rearrangement links TRBV7-2 to TRBJ2-7, with TRBD1 as a possible D gene (6 bases). The CDR3 covers 13 residues. Trimming stripped 5 bases from V and 3 bases from J, with 11 bases between. Germline values: CDR1 SGHTA, CDR2 FQGNSA. CDR3: CASSNGQIYEQYF. The CDR3 bases are TGTGCCAGCAGCAACGGACAGATCTACGAGCAGTACTTC.

The V call is TRBV5-1, the J call TRBJ1-1; 7 bases align to TRBD1. This CDR3 is 15 amino acids long. Trimming at V came to 2 bases and at J to 3 bases, leaving 7 bases not matched to a gene. Germline-derived CDR1 and CDR2 are SGHRS and YFSETQ. CDR3 sequence: CASSLTNDRDTEAFF. CDR3 sequence (DNA): TGCGCCAGCAGCTTAACCAATGACAGGGACACTGAAGCTTTCTTT.

This clonotype was seen only a few times. The junction differs from germline at one of its ends, possibly a read error. The chain carries TRBV20-1 and TRBJ2-1; no firm D call. The CDR3 covers 15 residues. The germline CDR1 and CDR2 sequences are DFQATT and SNEGSKA (reference sequence). CDR3 protein: CGARDVGQQRNEQFF. In nucleotides, the CDR3 is TGCGGTGCTAGAGACGTCGGTCAACAGCGCAATGAGCAGTTCTTC.

This clonotype was seen more than once but under ten times. At one of its ends the junction is not consistent with the germline gene, which may arise from a read error. The chain employs TRBV7-7 and TRBJ2-7, with 7 nucleotides matching TRBD2. From germline, CDR1 is SSHAT and CDR2 FNYEAQ (reference sequence). This CDR3 has 16 amino acids. The CDR3 region is CASSPRPGTNSYEQYF. In DNA, the CDR3 is TGTGCTAGCAGTCCACGTCCCGGGACTAACTCCTACGAGCAGTACTTC.

This clonotype was detected many times. This chain links TRBV4-3 with TRBJ2-7; the D gene is possibly TRBD1 (5 bases). Deletions cut 1 base from V and 0 bases from J, with 7 bases between. From germline, CDR1 is LGHNA and CDR2 YSLEER. This CDR3 region has 14 residues. The CDR3 DNA reads TGCGCCAGCAGCCAAGCCCAGGGCTCCTACGAGCAGTACTTC. Residues: CASSQAQGSYEQYF.

This clonotype appeared a few times. Compared with germline, one end of the junction differs, possibly owing to a read error. The chain recombines TRBV9 with TRBJ1-4; a possible D gene is TRBD1 (6 bases). The V gene's germline CDR1 is SGDLS and CDR2 YYNGEE. The CDR3 runs 15 residues. The CDR3 region is CASSVGGPRGENLFF. In DNA form, the CDR3 reads TGTGCCAGCAGCGTAGGGGGGCCACGGGGTGAAAACCTGTTTTTT.

The V gene is TRBV2, the J gene TRBJ2-4; the D is unclear. The germline gives CDR1 SNHLY, CDR2 FYNNEI. This CDR3 spans 12 amino acids. V lost 8 bases and J 0 bases, leaving 5 bases between the germline ends. The CDR3 nucleotides are TGTGCCAGCTCCGGAGCCAAAAACATTCAGTACTTC. Its translation: CASSGAKNIQYF.

The chain combines TRBV11-2 with TRBJ2-3; D call uncertain. CDR1 is SGHAT, CDR2 FQNNGV, per germline. This CDR3 spans 12 amino acids. Trimming pared 4 bases from V and 2 bases from J, leaving 4 bases between. The CDR3 loop reads CASSWSTDTQYF. CDR3 DNA sequence: TGTGCCAGCAGCTGGTCCACAGATACGCAGTATTTT.

This chain links TRBV28 with TRBJ1-2; D remains ambiguous. Germline V gene data show CDR1 as MDHEN and CDR2 as SYDVKM. Trimming stripped 5 bases from V and 8 bases from J, with 18 bases between. This CDR3 contains 14 residues. The CDR3 loop reads CASSTHVGVGGYTF. As DNA, the CDR3 is TGTGCCAGCAGTACTCACGTTGGGGTAGGCGGCTACACCTTC.

This clonotype was seen a few times. V and J are TRBV7-2 and TRBJ1-5, with D uncertain. The CDR3 length is 15 residues. V was clipped by 5 bases and J by 3 bases, with 14 bases between them. The germline CDR1 and CDR2 sequences are SGHTA and FQGNSA. The CDR3 loop reads CASSQVAGHNQPQHF. In DNA, the CDR3 is TGTGCCAGCAGCCAAGTGGCAGGCCACAATCAGCCCCAGCATTTT.

This clonotype came up many times. The chain couples TRBV14 to TRBJ2-5; D remains ambiguous. V was trimmed by 3 bases and J by 1 base, leaving 12 bases between them. The CDR3 extends over 15 amino acids. Germline values: CDR1 SGHDN, CDR2 FVKESK. CDR3 bases: TGTGCCAGCAGCCAGCCCAGAGGTCGCCAAGAGACCCAGTACTTC. As protein: CASSQPRGRQETQYF.

The chain uses TRBV7-9 and TRBJ1-4, with 8 bases fitting TRBD1. The CDR3 has 18 amino acids. Germline V gives CDR1 SEHNR, CDR2 FQNEAQ (reference sequence). J lost 0 bases, V lost 5 bases, and 11 bases had no gene match. CDR3 DNA sequence: TGTGCCAGCAGCGCCTCCGGGACAGGTTTTGCAACTAATGAAAAACTGTTTTTT. As protein: CASSASGTGFATNEKLFF.

The rearrangement links TRBV28 to TRBJ1-6; tentatively, D is TRBD1 (6 bases). V was pared by 6 bases and J by 3 bases, with 12 bases between. This CDR3 contains 15 residues. From germline, CDR1 is MDHEN and CDR2 SYDVKM. CDR3 amino acids: CASSSVQGYNSPLHF. Written as DNA, the CDR3 is TGTGCCAGCAGCTCCGTACAGGGCTATAATTCACCCCTCCACTTT.

This clonotype was seen a handful of times. The rearrangement links TRBV27 to TRBJ2-5; D gene unclear. The end of the DNA is better explained by TRBJ2-7, so the J call may be wrong. Germline CDR1 is MNHEY and CDR2 is SMNVEV (reference sequence). The CDR3 covers 13 residues. CDR3 region: CASSLYPTYEQYF. DNA of the CDR3: TGTGCCAGCAGTTTATACCCGACCTACGAGCAGTACTTC.

CDR3 protein: CASGKEYQETQYF. The CDR3 DNA sequence: TGTGCCAGCGGAAAGGAGTACCAAGAGACCCAGTACTTC. The rearrangement joins TRBV6-2 or TRBV6-3 to TRBJ2-5; D gene unclear. Between the trimmed V and J ends, which lost 8 bases and 0 bases, there was a span of 10 bases. Germline CDR1 reads MNHEY; CDR2 reads SVGEGT. This CDR3 spans 13 amino acids.

This rearrangement joins TRBV6-1 to TRBJ2-7; perhaps TRBD2 as D (6 bases). Germline loops: CDR1 MNHNS, CDR2 SASEGT. V was clipped by 8 bases and J by 0 bases, with 11 bases between them. The CDR3 runs 13 residues. The CDR3 here is CASGGMSSYEQYF. The CDR3 DNA reads TGTGCCAGCGGGGGGATGAGCTCCTACGAGCAGTACTTC.